This TCR beta chain was recovered during a study of T-cell memory formation after mild COVID-19. Study-level results: Memory sampled before infection contained some responding clones, suggesting cross-reactive memory joined. Chiefly within CM and EM were the contracting CD4+ clones; CD8+ ones were within EMRA.

Constant-segment-primed 5'RACE gave TCR alpha and TCR beta cDNA libraries with sample barcodes and UMIs. TCRdb independently ran MiXCR on the 5' RACE reads; one entry per CDR3 protein. The table shows some 180,000 distinct CDR3 sequences, with under 15% occurring only once. This clonotype was counted a few times. What it recognizes is unknown. CDR1 SGHRS and CDR2 YFSETQ come from the germline V gene. V was cut by 4 bases and J by 0 bases, with 13 bases left in between. This CDR3 comprises 15 residues. V is TRBV5-1 and J is TRBJ1-2; the D gene is possibly TRBD1 (6 bases). The sample comprised PBMCs or a T cell subset sorted from them (not recorded which). This TCR was sampled from a man aged 18 to 29 who had mild COVID-19 (a few samples of this study predate the infection). Cell type and time point are not known. The CDR3 region has the DNA TGCGCCAGCAGCAGAAACAGGGAATCTAACTATGGCTACACCTTC. Translating it yields CASSRNRESNYGYTF.